The T cell receptor beta chain under discussion was sequenced for a study of regulatory T cells in long-lasting Graves disease. The CDR3 extends over 13 amino acids. With 5 bases removed from V and 1 base from J, the gap between germline ends came to 8 bases. Per the germline V gene, CDR1 is SQVTM and CDR2 is ANQGSEA. Researchers made TCR beta libraries by using iRepertoire HTBI primers and running Arm-PCR on CDR3 regions. MiXCR, applied by TCRdb to the multiplex PCR reads, yields one record per CDR3 protein. The table shows roughly 400,000 distinct CDR3 sequences, with around 20% occurring only once. Noted time point: persistent/refractory GD, antithyroid drugs over 5 years with positive TRAb. The TCR library used RNA extracted from PBMCs.

V and J are TRBV29-1 and TRBJ2-2; D is ambiguous. This material consisted of peripheral blood mononuclear cells (PBMCs), taken when the disease was refractory, from a patient treated with antithyroid drugs. This receptor was taken from a female donor with Graves disease. For the CDR3, the DNA is TGCAGCGTTCTTGGGAAGAACACCGGGGAGCTGTTTTTT. Residues: CSVLGKNTGELFF.